Detailed here is one TCR beta chain. This clonotype was recorded at least ten times. No antigen is known for it. No much larger clone is present one base from it, and per-base qualities are unavailable. The CDR3 holds 16 amino acids from the cysteine to the phenylalanine. CDR3 DNA only is kept here, 48 bases in frame from base 1. Reading the germline V gene gives CDR1 MDHEN and CDR2 SYDVKM. Trimming removed 6 bases from V and 7 bases from J; the gene matches leave 11 bases unexplained. The instrument given in TCRdb is Illumina MiSeq. The raw public data were reprocessed by TCRdb itself: fastp quality trimming at Q25, MiXCR clonotype calling, in-frame beta chains only. Each entry merges the rows of one CDR3 protein and shows their most common DNA and genes. The sample profile shows approximately 45,000 distinct CDR3 sequences; 10% to 15% of them were found once. Jointly, the top ten make up just over 8% of the sample.

The source of the sample is a study of type 1 regulatory T cells (dated by TCRdb to about 2021). In terms of the full investigation: An in vitro protocol by which a Tr1-enriched, alloantigen-specific CD4 T cell product named T-allo10 was generated was characterized in the study. T-allo10 was being tested clinically in patients with hematological malignancies who were undergoing allogeneic hematopoietic stem cell transplantation. Here is what the overall study found, with its caveats: Compared with non-Tr1 cells, Tr1 cells had a TCR repertoire that was more restricted, a finding the study read as clonal expansion induced by alloantigen.

The rearranged chain carries TRBV28 and TRBJ2-1; 11 bases in the junction line up with TRBD2. The sequence was obtained from a human donor in good health. Sequenced material: cultured non-Tr1 T cells, either the whole culture or a sorted T cell fraction (not recorded which). The cell subset or site label, as the study defines it: non-Tr1 population from the T-allo10 product. The CDR3 is CASSPPTSGSWNEQFF. At the DNA level, the sequence is TGTGCCAGCAGCCCCCCTACTAGCGGGAGTTGGAATGAGCAGTTCTTC. This CDR3, with the reference TRBV28 and TRBJ2-1 proteins standing in past its ends, gives the full variable domain DVKVTQSSRYLVKRTGEKVFLECVQDMDHENMFWYRQDPGLGLRLIYFSYDVKMKEKGDIPEGYSVSREKKERFSLILESASTNQTSMYLCASSPPTSGSWNEQFFGPGTRLTVL.